This TCR beta chain was sequenced during a study of blood T cells in healthy people across ages. In the study overall: With template switching, about one barcoded beta molecule was captured per two T cells. Study findings and constraints: Roughly linear age-related decline in beta diversity appeared, significant by age 40. PBMCs that were unsorted prevented a conclusive naive versus antigen-experienced comparison.

With a J-beta primer mix and a sample-barcoded 5' primer, a second PCR ran roughly 7 to 11 cycles. Each single sample gave us at least 3 million CDR3-containing paired-end reads. TCRdb itself ran the 5' RACE reads through MiXCR, one entry per CDR3 protein. Here the sample spans 1.5 million to 2 million distinct CDR3 sequences, roughly 27% being singletons. A remark on this clonotype: Its antigen is currently unknown.

Between the trimmed V and J ends, which lost 5 bases and 3 bases, there was a span of 13 bases. Germline V gives CDR1 SGHTA, CDR2 FQGTGA. The CDR3 runs 14 residues. The chain recombines TRBV7-3 with TRBJ1-2; D is ambiguous. Sequences were obtained from blood. The sequence was collected from a woman aged 25 to 39 in good health. The CDR3 loop reads CASSLTGDDYGYTF. The DNA of the CDR3 is TGTGCCAGCAGCCTCACGGGAGACGACTATGGCTACACCTTC.